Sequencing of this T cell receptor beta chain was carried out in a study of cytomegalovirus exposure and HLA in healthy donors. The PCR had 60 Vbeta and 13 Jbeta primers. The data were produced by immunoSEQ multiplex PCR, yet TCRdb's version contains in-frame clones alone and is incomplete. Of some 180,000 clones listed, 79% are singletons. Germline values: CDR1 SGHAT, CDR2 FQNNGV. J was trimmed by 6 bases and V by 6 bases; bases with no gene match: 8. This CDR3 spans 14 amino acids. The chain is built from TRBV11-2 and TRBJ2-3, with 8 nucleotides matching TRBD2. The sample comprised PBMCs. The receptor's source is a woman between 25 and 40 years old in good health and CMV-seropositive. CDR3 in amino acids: CASRPGTRVDTQYF. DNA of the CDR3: TGTGCCAGCAGACCCGGGACTAGAGTGGATACGCAGTATTTT. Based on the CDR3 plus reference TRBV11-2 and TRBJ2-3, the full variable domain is EAGVAQSPRYKIIEKRQSVAFWCNPISGHATLYWYQQILGQGPKLLIQFQNNGVVDDSQLPKDRFSAERLKGVDSTLKIQPAKLEDSAVYLCASRPGTRVDTQYFGPGTRLTVL.